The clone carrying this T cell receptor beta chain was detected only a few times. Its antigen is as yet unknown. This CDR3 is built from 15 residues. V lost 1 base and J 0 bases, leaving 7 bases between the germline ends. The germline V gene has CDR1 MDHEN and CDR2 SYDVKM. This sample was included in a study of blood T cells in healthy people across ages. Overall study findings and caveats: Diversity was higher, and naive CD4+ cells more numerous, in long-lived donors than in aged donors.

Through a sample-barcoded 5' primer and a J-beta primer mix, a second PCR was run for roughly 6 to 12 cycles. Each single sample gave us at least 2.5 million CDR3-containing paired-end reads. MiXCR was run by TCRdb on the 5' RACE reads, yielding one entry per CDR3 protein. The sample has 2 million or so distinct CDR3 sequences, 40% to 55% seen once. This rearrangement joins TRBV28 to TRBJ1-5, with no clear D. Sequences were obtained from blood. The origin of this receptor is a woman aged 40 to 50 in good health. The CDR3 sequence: CASSLLQVSNQPQHF. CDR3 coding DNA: TGTGCCAGCAGTTTATTGCAGGTTAGCAATCAGCCCCAGCATTTT.